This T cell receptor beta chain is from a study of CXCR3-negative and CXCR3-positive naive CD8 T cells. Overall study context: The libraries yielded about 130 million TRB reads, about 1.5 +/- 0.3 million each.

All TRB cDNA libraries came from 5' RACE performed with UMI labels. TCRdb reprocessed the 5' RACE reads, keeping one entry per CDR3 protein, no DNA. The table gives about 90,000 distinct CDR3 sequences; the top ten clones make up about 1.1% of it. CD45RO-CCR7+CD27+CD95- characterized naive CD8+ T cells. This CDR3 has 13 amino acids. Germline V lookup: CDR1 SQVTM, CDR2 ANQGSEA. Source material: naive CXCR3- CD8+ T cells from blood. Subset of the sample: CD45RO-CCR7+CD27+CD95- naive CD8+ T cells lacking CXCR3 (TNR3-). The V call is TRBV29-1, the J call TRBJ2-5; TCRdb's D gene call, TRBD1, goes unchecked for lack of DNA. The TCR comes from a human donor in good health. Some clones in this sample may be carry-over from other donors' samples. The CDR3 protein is CSVEEGGLETQYF.